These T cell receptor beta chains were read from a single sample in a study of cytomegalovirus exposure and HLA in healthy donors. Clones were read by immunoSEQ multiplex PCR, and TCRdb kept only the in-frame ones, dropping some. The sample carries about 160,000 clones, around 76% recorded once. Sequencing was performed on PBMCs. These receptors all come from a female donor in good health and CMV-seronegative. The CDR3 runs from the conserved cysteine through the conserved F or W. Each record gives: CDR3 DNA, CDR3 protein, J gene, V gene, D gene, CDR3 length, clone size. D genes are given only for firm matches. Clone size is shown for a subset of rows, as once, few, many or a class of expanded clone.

DNA: TGTGCCTGGAGGGAGGCAGGATTCTACGAGCAGTACTTC
CDR3: CAWREAGFYEQYF
J: TRBJ2-7
V: TRBV30
D: -
length: 13
size: -

DNA: TGTGCCAGCAGCTTTATACAGGACACTGAAGCTTTCTTT
CDR3: CASSFIQDTEAFF
J: TRBJ1-1
V: TRBV7-3
D: -
length: 13
size: -

DNA: TGTGCCAGCAGCGTAGGTCCAGCGGGGAATTACGAGCAGTACTTC
CDR3: CASSVGPAGNYEQYF
J: TRBJ2-7
V: TRBV9
D: TRBD2
length: 15
size: few

DNA: TGTGCCAGCAGCTTAAGCACTCAAGAGACCCAGTACTTC
CDR3: CASSLSTQETQYF
J: TRBJ2-5
V: TRBV7-3
D: -
length: 13
size: -

DNA: TGTGCCAGCAGCTTGCAGGGCTTCCACGAGACCCAGTACTTC
CDR3: CASSLQGFHETQYF
J: TRBJ2-5
V: TRBV5-4
D: -
length: 14
size: -

DNA: TGTGCCAGCAGTGGTCTTATCTCGACAGGGTTGAACACCGGGGAGCTGTTTTTT
CDR3: CASSGLISTGLNTGELFF
J: TRBJ2-2
V: TRBV6-4
D: TRBD1
length: 18
size: -

DNA: TGTGCCAGCAGTTACTCGGACAGGGCGGGGGAGCAGTACTTC
CDR3: CASSYSDRAGEQYF
J: TRBJ2-7
V: TRBV6-5
D: TRBD1
length: 14
size: few

DNA: TGTGCCAGCAGCTTGTTTCCTCTAGCGCCATCGTACAATGAGCAGTTCTTC
CDR3: CASSLFPLAPSYNEQFF
J: TRBJ2-1
V: TRBV7-9
D: -
length: 17
size: -

DNA: TGTGCCATCAGTGTGGGGACAGGGAACAATCAGCCCCAGCATTTT
CDR3: CAISVGTGNNQPQHF
J: TRBJ1-5
V: TRBV10-3
D: TRBD1
length: 15
size: few

DNA: TGTGCCAGCAGCGTAACTTACCAAGAGACCCAGTACTTC
CDR3: CASSVTYQETQYF
J: TRBJ2-5
V: TRBV6-1
D: -
length: 13
size: once

DNA: TGTGCCAGCAGCTGGACTGATGGCTACGAGCAGTACTTC
CDR3: CASSWTDGYEQYF
J: TRBJ2-7
V: TRBV7-2
D: -
length: 13
size: -

DNA: TGTGCCATCAGTGATCAGGGGAACACTGAAGCTTTCTTT
CDR3: CAISDQGNTEAFF
J: TRBJ1-1
V: TRBV10-3
D: -
length: 13
size: once

DNA: TGCGCCAGCAGCTTGTTCAGGGAATCCTATGGCTACACCTTC
CDR3: CASSLFRESYGYTF
J: TRBJ1-2
V: TRBV5-1
D: -
length: 14
size: -

DNA: TGTGCCAGCAGCGGGGGGCGGGACAATGAGCAGTTCTTC
CDR3: CASSGGRDNEQFF
J: TRBJ2-1
V: TRBV9
D: -
length: 13
size: -

DNA: TGTGCCGGCAGTTACGGGCCAGGGTCCTACGAGGAGTACTTC
CDR3: CAGSYGPGSYEEYF
J: TRBJ2-7
V: TRBV6-5
D: -
length: 14
size: once

DNA: TGTGCCTGGAGTGTACAAGGGGTCTCTGGGGCCAACGTCCTGACTTTC
CDR3: CAWSVQGVSGANVLTF
J: TRBJ2-6
V: TRBV30
D: -
length: 16
size: few

DNA: TGCGCCAGCAGCTTCCCGGGATCAGATACGCAGTATTTT
CDR3: CASSFPGSDTQYF
J: TRBJ2-3
V: TRBV5-1
D: -
length: 13
size: -

DNA: TGTGCCAGCAGTTTAATCTCGCTGACTCCTATGTATGGCTACACCTTC
CDR3: CASSLISLTPMYGYTF
J: TRBJ1-2
V: TRBV28
D: -
length: 16
size: -

DNA: TGTGCCAGCAGCCGAATTAGCGGGGGGGTTCGATACAATGAGCAGTTCTTC
CDR3: CASSRISGGVRYNEQFF
J: TRBJ2-1
V: TRBV7-3
D: TRBD2
length: 17
size: few

DNA: TGTGCCAGCAGCCCGTCGACAGTAATTCTGCGGGGCTACACCTTC
CDR3: CASSPSTVILRGYTF
J: TRBJ1-2
V: TRBV5-4
D: -
length: 15
size: many

DNA: TGTGCCAGCAGCTTCAGGGACAGTGCTACCGGGTATAACACTGAAGCTTTCTTT
CDR3: CASSFRDSATGYNTEAFF
J: TRBJ1-1
V: TRBV7-9
D: TRBD1
length: 18
size: -

DNA: TGTGCCAGCAGCTTAGTCGTGGGGCCGGTCAATGAGCAGTTCTTC
CDR3: CASSLVVGPVNEQFF
J: TRBJ2-1
V: TRBV7-9
D: -
length: 15
size: -

DNA: TGTGCCAGCAGCTTAGCAACAGTCTCTGGAAACACCATATATTTT
CDR3: CASSLATVSGNTIYF
J: TRBJ1-3
V: TRBV11-2
D: -
length: 15
size: few